This section outlines one T cell receptor (beta chain) sequence together with its context. Its antigen is not identified. This sample is part of a study of cytomegalovirus exposure and HLA in healthy donors. Study background: As an earlier analysis found, 150 million to 200 million T cells yielded 90 million to 140 million unique TCR beta sequences. Overall study findings and caveats: TCR beta sequences numbering around 15,000 were associated with HLA alleles at 0.05 false discovery rate in a later analysis.

The PCR contained 60 Vbeta and 13 Jbeta primers. TCRdb's copy holds only in-frame clones and misses some; the assay was immunoSEQ multiplex PCR. The table lists approximately 170,000 clones, around 77% of them singletons. Germline V gives CDR1 LGHNA, CDR2 YSLEER. The CDR3 is 14 residues long. The ends were cut back, 1 base at V and 0 bases at J, with 7 bases in the middle. Sequenced material: PBMCs. This TCR derives from a female donor in good health and CMV-seronegative. The chain couples TRBV4-3 to TRBJ2-7; D possibly corresponds to TRBD2 (5 bases). CDR3 sequence (DNA): TGCGCCAGCAGCCAAGGGCGGGTCTCCTACGAGCAGTACTTC. Translated: CASSQGRVSYEQYF.